The subject of this entry is one T cell receptor beta chain. Its target is not known. The primer mix had 60 Vbeta and 13 Jbeta primers. Libraries were prepared by immunoSEQ multiplex PCR; TCRdb keeps only in-frame clonotypes and omits some of them. The repertoire holds 200,000 to 250,000 clones, with around 81% as singletons. These data are taken from a study of cytomegalovirus exposure and HLA in healthy donors. The germline V gene has CDR1 MNHEY and CDR2 SVGAGI. The V segment lost 4 bases and the J segment 2 bases; nucleotides outside the gene matches: 2. The CDR3 totals 14 residues. Study results and caveats: Presence/absence analyses rested on an assumption that sequencing depth was roughly uniform across donors. HLA alleles showed associations with around 15,000 TCR beta sequences in a later analysis, at a 0.05 false discovery rate.

Sample: PBMCs. The chain links TRBV6-5 to TRBJ2-3; 8 bases align to TRBD2. The TCR was taken from a woman aged 55 to 70 in good health and CMV-seropositive. CDR3 DNA sequence: TGTGCCAGCAGTTTAGCGGGAAACACAGATACGCAGTATTTT. As protein: CASSLAGNTDTQYF.